Below, 27 T cell receptor beta chains from the same sample are listed, as sequenced in a study of OX40 agonist ivuxolimab in advanced cancers. TCRdb's table, derived via immunoSEQ multiplex PCR, lists solely in-frame clones and lacks some. The data contain tens of thousands of clones, more than 85% of them singletons. The material sequenced was CD4+ or CD8+ T cells sorted from blood, taken in a trial of the OX40 agonist ivuxolimab. These receptors all stem from an adult with an advanced solid tumor such as melanoma, head and neck, liver or kidney cancer.

This chain links TRBV19 with TRBJ1-5, with a tentative D call TRBD1 (6 bases). There are 14 residues in the CDR3. V was trimmed by 8 bases and J by 3 bases, leaving 14 bases between them. CDR1 and CDR2 (germline): LNHDA, SQIVND (reference sequence). The CDR3 nucleotides are TGTGCCAGTCACATACGGGGGCCCAATCAGCCCCAGCATTTT. It yields the protein CASHIRGPNQPQHF. The full variable domain, its missing parts supplied by reference TRBV19 and TRBJ1-5, is DGGITQSPKYLFRKEGQNVTLSCEQNLNHDAMYWYRQDPGQGLRLIYYSQIVNDFQKGDIAEGYSVSREKKESFPLTVTSAQKNPTAFYLCASHIRGPNQPQHFGDGTRLSIL.

This rearrangement joins TRBV9 to TRBJ2-2, with a weak D call TRBD1 (5 bases). Germline V gene data show CDR1 as SGDLS and CDR2 as YYNGEE. The CDR3 sequence is 14 residues long. Trimming removed 0 bases from V and 5 bases from J, with 8 bases in between. The CDR3: CASSVVAGTGELFF. The CDR3, as DNA: TGTGCCAGCAGCGTAGTCGCAGGGACCGGGGAGCTGTTTTTT. The full variable domain, rest sourced from reference TRBV9 and TRBJ2-2, is DSGVTQTPKHLITATGQRVTLRCSPRSGDLSVYWYQQSLDQGLQFLIQYYNGEERAKGNILERFSAQQFPDLHSELNLSSLELGDSALYFCASSVVAGTGELFFGEGSRLTVL.

V and J are TRBV5-6 and TRBJ2-7; unclear D gene. From germline, CDR1 is SGHDT and CDR2 YYEEEE. With 4 bases removed from V and 5 bases from J, the gap between germline ends came to 7 bases. This CDR3 comprises 11 residues. CDR3 region: CASSRWDEQYF. Written as DNA, the CDR3 is TGTGCCAGCAGCAGATGGGACGAGCAGTACTTC.

The DNA of the CDR3 is TGTGCCAGCAGCCAGACTAGCGGGCGCACAGATACGCAGTATTTT. It translates to CASSQTSGRTDTQYF. The chain carries TRBV7-9 and TRBJ2-3, with 10 bases lining up with TRBD2. J was trimmed by 1 base and V by 5 bases; bases with no gene match: 3. Per the germline V gene, CDR1 is SEHNR and CDR2 is FQNEAQ (reference sequence). The CDR3 is made up of 15 amino acids.

This clone was counted only a few times. Because it lacks the conserved phenylalanine or tryptophan at the end, this CDR3 is likely a read error. It is unclear where the CDR3 begins or ends on the DNA, so no DNA is shown, and the CDR3 is as TCRdb lists it. V gene TRBV23-1 combines with J gene TRBJ1-1. TRBV23-1 qualifies as an ORF whose function is uncertain. The CDR3 has 10 residues if both end residues are counted. The CDR3 here is CASLGLKGVV.

V is TRBV30 and J is TRBJ1-2; maybe TRBD1 (5 bases). Germline assignment: CDR1 GTSNPN and CDR2 SVGIG (reference sequence). V lost 2 bases and J lost 9, with 19 bases in between. The CDR3 is 14 residues long. CDR3 residues: CAWSPRGSRSRYTF. The CDR3 bases are TGTGCCTGGAGTCCACGGGGGTCTCGGTCGCGCTACACCTTC.

The sample holds one count of this clone. The V call is TRBV9, the J call TRBJ2-3; 9 positions match TRBD2. V lost 5 bases to trimming and J lost 0 bases; unmatched junction nucleotides: 10. Per the germline V gene, CDR1 is SGDLS and CDR2 is YYNGEE. This CDR3 spans 17 amino acids. The CDR3, as DNA: TGTGCCAGCAGGGGTGGGCTAGCGGGATCCAGCACAGATACGCAGTATTTT. Its translation: CASRGGLAGSSTDTQYF. The whole variable domain, filled in from reference TRBV9 and TRBJ2-3, reads DSGVTQTPKHLITATGQRVTLRCSPRSGDLSVYWYQQSLDQGLQFLIQYYNGEERAKGNILERFSAQQFPDLHSELNLSSLELGDSALYFCASRGGLAGSSTDTQYFGPGTRLTVL.

J is TRBJ1-1 and V is TRBV18; TRBD1 matches at 8 bases. Germline V gene sequence: CDR1 KGHSH, CDR2 LQKENI. The CDR3 spans 14 residues. Trimming at V came to 2 bases and at J to 4 bases, leaving 3 bases not matched to a gene. This CDR3 is CASSPLDRVTEAFF. CDR3 in DNA: TGTGCCAGCTCACCATTGGACAGGGTCACTGAAGCTTTCTTT.

The chain couples TRBV19 to TRBJ1-1; D is unresolved. V dropped 9 bases and J dropped 7 bases, with 15 bases sitting between them. The CDR3 is 12 amino acids. Germline CDR1 and CDR2: LNHDA and SQIVND (reference sequence). CDR3 DNA: TGTGCCAGAGCCGGGGTCGACTTTGAAGCTTTCTTT. Protein sequence: CARAGVDFEAFF.

The DNA for the CDR3 is TGTGCCAGCAGCCAAGAACAGACTAGTTGGTACGAGCAGTACTTC. As protein: CASSQEQTSWYEQYF. This chain joins TRBV4-2 and TRBJ2-7; tentative D call: TRBD2 (6 bases). V was trimmed by 0 bases and J by 4 bases, leaving 13 bases between them. Germline lookup yields CDR1 LGHNA and CDR2 YNFKEQ. The CDR3 totals 15 residues.

V and J are TRBV2 and TRBJ2-7; D gene unclear. The CDR3 consists of 11 residues. Germline CDR1 and CDR2: SNHLY and FYNNEI. Trimming removed 4 bases at V and 2 bases at J, with 3 bases between. The CDR3 DNA reads TGTGCCAGCAGTGTCACCTACGAGCAGTACTTC. Translation: CASSVTYEQYF. The variable domain in full, completed from reference TRBV2 and TRBJ2-7, reads EPEVTQTPSHQVTQMGQEVILRCVPISNHLYFYWYRQILGQKVEFLVSFYNNEISEKSEIFDDQFSVERPDGSNFTLKIRSTKLEDSAMYFCASSVTYEQYFGPGTRLTVT.

CDR3 DNA sequence: TGCGCCAGCAGAGGGACAGTCTCTGGAAACACCATATATTTT. This codes for CASRGTVSGNTIYF. V and J are TRBV5-1 and TRBJ1-3; TRBD1 aligns across 7 bases. Germline V gene sequence: CDR1 SGHRS, CDR2 YFSETQ. This CDR3 spans 14 amino acids. V shed 5 bases and J 0 bases; nucleotides not matched to a gene: 2.

The chain joins TRBV28 to TRBJ2-1, with 7 bases aligning to TRBD1. CDR1 MDHEN and CDR2 SYDVKM come from the germline V gene. The CDR3 extends over 15 amino acids. The V gene end was trimmed by 4 bases and the J gene end by 4 bases; junction bases not matched to a gene: 7. DNA of the CDR3: TGTGCCAGCAGTTCAGGTGGACAGGATTACAATGAGCAGTTCTTC. This translates into CASSSGGQDYNEQFF. Full variable domain (remainder filled in from reference TRBV28 and TRBJ2-1): DVKVTQSSRYLVKRTGEKVFLECVQDMDHENMFWYRQDPGLGLRLIYFSYDVKMKEKGDIPEGYSVSREKKERFSLILESASTNQTSMYLCASSSGGQDYNEQFFGPGTRLTVL.

J is TRBJ2-5 and V is TRBV28; TRBD2 agrees at 9 bases. V dropped 1 base and J dropped 3; count of bases not matched to a gene: 3. The CDR3 runs to 15 residues. CDR1 is MDHEN and CDR2 is SYDVKM in the germline V gene. The CDR3: CASSLFPSGKETQYF. The CDR3 nucleotides read TGTGCCAGCAGTTTATTCCCTAGCGGGAAAGAGACCCAGTACTTC.

Turning to this clone: Other DNA sequences within the sample encode an identical CDR3. CDR3 sequence: CASSLSGSYNEQFF. CDR3 nucleotides: TGTGCCAGCAGTCTTAGCGGGAGTTACAATGAGCAGTTCTTC. The chain carries TRBV11-2 and TRBJ2-1, with 9 bases lining up with TRBD2. Unmatched junction bases numbered 4, after V lost 6 bases and J lost 4 bases. The length of the CDR3 is 14 residues. Germline V gives CDR1 SGHAT, CDR2 FQNNGV.

V is TRBV28 and J is TRBJ2-7; no firm D call. Trimming cost V 8 bases and J 1 base, with 12 bases left between them. The germline gives CDR1 MDHEN, CDR2 SYDVKM. The CDR3 spans 13 residues. CDR3 in amino acids: CASGPGGSYEQYF. The CDR3 coding sequence is TGTGCCAGCGGACCCGGTGGGTCCTACGAGCAGTACTTC.

The chain links TRBV6-5 to TRBJ1-4; 7 positions match TRBD1. Germline trimming cut 5 bases from V and 8 bases from J; bases unmatched to any gene: 11. Germline-derived CDR1 and CDR2 are MNHEY and SVGAGI. The CDR3 consists of 15 residues. The CDR3 protein is CASSNTAFRGEKLFF. CDR3 coding DNA: TGTGCCAGCAGTAACACAGCTTTCAGGGGGGAAAAACTGTTTTTT.

This clone has only a few counts. This sequence joins TRBV7-9 and TRBJ2-6; TRBD1 aligns across 7 bases. CDR3 length: 18 residues. In germline, CDR1 is SEHNR, CDR2 FQNEAQ (reference sequence). The junction had 16 bases not matched to a gene; V was cut back by 8 bases and J by 3 bases. The CDR3 region has the DNA TGTGCCAGCGGAACGAAAAGGACAGGCCAAGATGGGGCCAACGTCCTGACTTTC. This sequence encodes CASGTKRTGQDGANVLTF. Full variable domain (remainder filled in from reference TRBV7-9 and TRBJ2-6): DTGVSQNPRHKITKRGQNVTFRCDPISEHNRLYWYRQTLGQGPEFLTYFQNEAQLEKSRLLSDRFSAERPKGSFSTLEIQRTEQGDSAMYLCASGTKRTGQDGANVLTFGAGSRLTVL.

The DNA for the CDR3 is TGCGCCAGCAGCCTTGTCGGGGCCGGGTCCTACGAGCAGTACTTC. Translated, it gives CASSLVGAGSYEQYF. This chain joins TRBV5-1 and TRBJ2-7, with D perhaps TRBD1 or TRBD2 (5 bases each). The length of the CDR3 is 15 residues. With 4 bases removed from V and 1 base from J, the gap between germline ends came to 15 bases. CDR1 SGHRS and CDR2 YFSETQ come from the germline V gene.

The V gene is TRBV28, the J gene TRBJ1-2, with 9 positions matching TRBD1. Trimming at V came to 3 bases and at J to 4 bases, leaving 6 bases not matched to a gene. This CDR3 comprises 15 residues. Looked up from germline, CDR1 is MDHEN and CDR2 is SYDVKM. This CDR3 reads CASSFRDRDSYGYTF. The CDR3 DNA follows: TGTGCCAGCAGTTTTAGGGACAGGGACAGCTATGGCTACACCTTC.

CDR3 in DNA: TGCGCCAGCAGCGGAGGCGACTGGCGTGACGAGCAGTACTTC. This gives the protein CASSGGDWRDEQYF. V is TRBV5-1 and J is TRBJ2-5, with a weak D call TRBD2 (5 bases). Judging by the DNA end, TRBJ2-7 fits better; the J call may be wrong. Germline assignment: CDR1 SGHRS and CDR2 YFSETQ. The CDR3 runs 14 residues.

The V call is TRBV19, the J call TRBJ2-3; D is perhaps TRBD1 or TRBD2 (5 bases each). The V gene's germline CDR1 is LNHDA and CDR2 SQIVND (reference sequence). The CDR3 contains 15 residues. V was cut by 5 bases and J by 5 bases, with 17 bases left in between. CDR3 protein: CASSVDGAVIDTQYF. In DNA form, the CDR3 reads TGTGCCAGTAGTGTGGACGGGGCCGTGATAGATACGCAGTATTTT.

This sequence joins TRBV5-4 and TRBJ2-2, with 7 nucleotides matching TRBD1. The junction had 12 bases not matched to a gene; V was cut back by 4 bases and J by 0 bases. CDR1 and CDR2 from the germline V gene are SGHNT and YYREEE (reference sequence). The CDR3 extends over 18 amino acids. The CDR3 sequence is CASSPARRTGPNTGELFF. The CDR3 DNA reads TGTGCCAGCAGCCCCGCTCGAAGGACAGGCCCGAACACCGGGGAGCTGTTTTTT.

This rearrangement joins TRBV6-1 to TRBJ2-7; TRBD2 is a possible D gene (5 bases). V lost 7 bases and J lost 2, with 15 bases in between. The CDR3 is 14 amino acids. Germline loops: CDR1 MNHNS, CDR2 SASEGT. The CDR3 loop reads CASKKAPGAYEQYF. As DNA, the CDR3 is TGTGCCAGCAAAAAAGCCCCCGGGGCCTACGAGCAGTACTTC.

The gene calls are TRBV19 and TRBJ2-2; the D is unclear. Between the trimmed V and J ends, which lost 4 bases and 0 bases, there was a span of 15 bases. The CDR3 runs 17 residues. Germline V gene data show CDR1 as LNHDA and CDR2 as SQIVND (reference sequence). In DNA form, the CDR3 reads TGTGCCAGTAGTAATATTGCAGGTACGGCGAACACCGGGGAGCTGTTTTTT. Residues: CASSNIAGTANTGELFF.

The V and J genes are TRBV7-2 and TRBJ2-2; D is unclear. CDR1 is SGHTA, CDR2 FQGNSA, per germline. V was clipped by 9 bases and J by 6 bases, with 11 bases between them. The CDR3 covers 12 residues. The CDR3 bases are TGTGCCAGAGGCCGAGCCCCCGGGGAGCTGTTTTTT. Its protein product is CARGRAPGELFF. The full variable domain, its missing parts supplied by reference TRBV7-2 and TRBJ2-2, is GAGVSQSPSNKVTEKGKDVELRCDPISGHTALYWYRQSLGQGLEFLIYFQGNSAPDKSGLPSDRFSAERTGGSVSTLTIQRTQQEDSAVYLCARGRAPGELFFGEGSRLTVL.

This sequence joins TRBV7-9 and TRBJ2-7; 9 bases fit TRBD1. The CDR3 contains 16 residues. Germline CDR1 SEHNR, CDR2 FQNEAQ (reference sequence). After removal of 0 bases from V and 4 bases from J, the junction contained 7 bases not matched to a gene. CDR3 amino acids: CASSLAEGQGGYEQYF. In DNA form, the CDR3 reads TGTGCCAGCAGCTTAGCGGAGGGACAGGGTGGGTACGAGCAGTACTTC.